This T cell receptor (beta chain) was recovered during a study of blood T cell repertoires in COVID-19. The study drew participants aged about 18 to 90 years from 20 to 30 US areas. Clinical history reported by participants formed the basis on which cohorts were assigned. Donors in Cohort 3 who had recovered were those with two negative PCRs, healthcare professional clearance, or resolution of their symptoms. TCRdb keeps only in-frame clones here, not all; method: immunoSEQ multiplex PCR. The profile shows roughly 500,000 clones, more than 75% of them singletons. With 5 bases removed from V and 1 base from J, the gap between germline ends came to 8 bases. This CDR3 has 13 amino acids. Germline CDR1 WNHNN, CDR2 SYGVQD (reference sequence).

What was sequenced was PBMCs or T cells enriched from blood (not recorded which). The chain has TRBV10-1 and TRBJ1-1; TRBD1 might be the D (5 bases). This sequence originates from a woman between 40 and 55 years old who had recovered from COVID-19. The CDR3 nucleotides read TGCGCCAGCAGTAGACAGAGGAACACTGAAGCTTTCTTT. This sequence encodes CASSRQRNTEAFF.